This TCR beta chain is from a study of vaccination and CD4 T cells after COVID-19 (dated by TCRdb to about 2022). Describing the broader study: Convalescent patients had a positive SARS-CoV-2 result on nasal swab PCR, and of these patients, several had mild disease and one had severe disease. Control cultures used a CEFX viral epitope pool as positive control, an HIV-1 Nef peptide pool as negative control, or no peptide. Post-COVID blood samples from convalescent patients were collected a median of about 110 days after diagnosis, with a range of roughly 30 to 161 days. In over 8 COVID-19 convalescent patients and a few infection-naive healthy vaccine recipients, researchers compared the spike-specific CD4+ TCR repertoire from before mRNA vaccination with the repertoire from after. In the convalescent cohort there were six males and four females, among whom were two Hispanic individuals, seven Caucasians, two Asians and one multiracial person. Post-vaccine blood samples were collected a median of approximately 68 days after the second vaccine dose, ranging from roughly 13 to 250 days. The cultures were stimulated with overlapping spike peptide pools from SARS-CoV-2 and from the common cold coronaviruses HCoV-NL63, HCoV-OC43 and HCoV-229E. Each participant got two doses of either the Pfizer-BioNTech BNT162b2 vaccine (n=8) or the Moderna mRNA-1273 vaccine (n=2).

Sample treatment or condition, as interpreted from the label and publication: roughly 10-day PBMC culture with coronavirus spike peptide pools or control peptides (ViraFEST assay). The ViraFEST assay, used in the study, expanded antigen-specific T cells with peptide pools and then identified the expanded clonotypes through TCR sequencing. The convalescent patients' positive SARS-CoV-2 PCR tests fell between March and December 2020, which was before the Alpha, Beta and Delta variants emerged in the United States. PBMCs were cultured at roughly 2 million per well in IMDM supplemented with approximately 5.4% human AB serum and 9.5 to 10 IU/ml IL-2, with around 10 ug/ml peptide pools added. Half of the culture medium was replaced with fresh IL-2-containing medium on days 3 and 7. After about 10 days of culture, CD4+ T cells were isolated by negative selection using the EasySep CD4+ T cell isolation kit. PBMCs were separated from whole blood using Ficoll-Paque Plus gradient centrifugation and then either used fresh or cryopreserved at -140C. In general, triplicate wells were set up for every culture condition.

On this clonotype itself: It has no known antigen specificity. Base qualities are not provided; no much larger clone lies one nucleotide away.

At the junction V is shortened by 6 bases and J by 7 bases, with 18 bases in between. Spanning cysteine to phenylalanine, the CDR3 consists of 14 amino acids. The entry retains the CDR3 DNA only, 42 bases that are in frame from base 1. From a lookup of the germline V gene, CDR1 and CDR2 are MNHEY and SVGEGT. Overall results and qualifications from the work: Nearly all vaccine-specific clones in convalescent patients (304 of 307) were mono-reactive for SARS-CoV-2 spike rather than cross-reactive with common cold coronaviruses. Only a relatively small number of convalescent patients were included in the study, and early timepoints following natural infection were not analyzed. The median number of SARS-CoV-2-reactive clonotypes rose from under 25 after infection to around 40 after vaccination, but the change was not significant. Among convalescent patients, a median around 89% of the SARS-CoV-2-reactive clones seen after vaccination appeared only after vaccination, which suggests priming specific to the vaccine.

Library creation used PCR. DNA from cultured CD4+ T cells underwent TCR sequencing with the Oncomine TCR Beta short-read assay at the Johns Hopkins FTIC core. Genomic DNA was extracted from the cultured CD4+ T cells with the QIAamp micro DNA kit. Oncomine TCR Beta libraries from cultured CD4+ T cells were pooled using unique dual indexes and sequenced on an Illumina iSeq 100. As for how the authors treated the data: Non-productive sequences were removed, and CDR3s not starting with C, not ending with F or W, or shorter than 7 amino acids were discarded. Antigen-specific clonotypes were identified using the MANAFEST web application through comparison of peptide-stimulated wells with reference and other culture wells. Positive clones required FDR below 0.05, an odds ratio above 5, and productive frequency above 0.1% in at least two of three replicate wells. A clonotype was classed as cross-reactive if the clonotype showed significant expansion both in SARS-CoV-2 spike wells and in at least one common cold coronavirus spike condition. Similarity between CDR3 sequences was evaluated in R version 3.6.1 using Levenshtein distances (stringdist) and unrooted phylogenetic trees (ape). The public reads were run again by TCRdb, first through fastp at Q25 and then through MiXCR, and only productive beta chains were kept. Each record represents a unique CDR3 protein, reported with the most common genes and DNA among its rows. The V and J calls here are based on TCRdb, not the publication. Here the sample has fewer than 5,500 distinct CDR3 sequences; roughly 46% occur a single time. The ten top clones hold roughly 28% of the sample.

Source material: CD4+ T cells from blood, cultured in vitro. The sequence was obtained from a human donor who had recovered from COVID-19. The chain employs TRBV6-2 or TRBV6-3 and TRBJ2-5; TRBD1 could be the D gene, as 6 bases match. This receptor carries the CDR3 CASSRPILRGTQYF. The nucleotide sequence reads as follows: TGTGCCAGCAGCAGGCCTATCCTCAGGGGGACCCAGTACTTC.